Following are 18 T cell receptor beta chains from one sample sequenced in a study of brain T cells in children with intractable seizures. Sequencing used immunoSEQ multiplex PCR; TCRdb keeps in-frame clones, though not all of them. The sample has a few hundred thousand clones; 93% are singletons. Time point denoted: blood from clinic visit 5 months post-surgery; TSC patient then seizure free. The material was peripheral blood, obtained 4 to 5 months after surgery. These receptors were taken from a boy in the first two years of life with tuberous sclerosis and intractable seizures.

The V call is TRBV27, the J call TRBJ2-5, with 11 bases that match TRBD2. Germline lookup yields CDR1 MNHEY and CDR2 SMNVEV (reference sequence). CDR3 size: 15 residues. J was trimmed by 1 base and V by 6 bases; bases with no gene match: 4. The CDR3 sequence: CASRRTSGFQETQYF. The DNA of the CDR3 is TGTGCCAGCAGACGGACTAGCGGGTTCCAAGAGACCCAGTACTTC.

This clone was counted once. The rearrangement uses TRBV6-5 and TRBJ1-2; perhaps TRBD1 as D (5 bases). Germline lookup yields CDR1 MNHEY and CDR2 SVGAGI. The CDR3 runs to 16 residues. Trimming pared 4 bases from V and 0 bases from J, leaving 15 bases between. CDR3 coding DNA: TGTGCCAGCAGTTCCCCTGATATGACAGCTAACTATGGCTACACCTTC. Protein: CASSSPDMTANYGYTF.

V gene TRBV5-4 combines with J gene TRBJ2-1; 11 bases line up with TRBD2. This CDR3 has 15 amino acids. The V and J ends lost 2 bases and 5 bases, in that order; junction bases with no gene match: 3. CDR1 and CDR2 from the germline V gene are SGHNT and YYREEE (reference sequence). Written as DNA, the CDR3 is TGTGCCAGCAGCTTCGAACTAGCGGGAGACAATGAGCAGTTCTTC. The encoded protein is CASSFELAGDNEQFF.

V usage is TRBV5-1 and J usage is TRBJ1-1; TRBD1 is a possible D gene (5 bases). Germline V gene data show CDR1 as SGHRS and CDR2 as YFSETQ. There are 16 residues in the CDR3. The germline V and J ends were trimmed by 4 bases and 8 bases, with 24 bases remaining between them. The CDR3: CASSLGTITGLAEAFF. In nucleotides, the CDR3 is TGCGCCAGCAGCCTTGGAACAATCACAGGCCTCGCCGAAGCTTTCTTT.

The V and J genes are TRBV27 and TRBJ2-7; 7 bases are a match to TRBD1. This CDR3 has 14 residues. The germline gives CDR1 MNHEY, CDR2 SMNVEV (reference sequence). The V and J ends lost 1 base and 3 bases, in that order; junction bases with no gene match: 3. The CDR3 nucleotides read TGTGCCAGCAGTTTATTCGCAGGGGGCTACGAGCAGTACTTC. The encoded protein is CASSLFAGGYEQYF.

The genes are TRBV30 and TRBJ2-1; 11 nucleotides agree with TRBD2. CDR3 length: 15 amino acids. Unmatched junction bases numbered 3, after V lost 0 bases and J lost 5 bases. Germline assignment: CDR1 GTSNPN and CDR2 SVGIG (reference sequence). The CDR3 loop reads CAWSVTSGGDNEQFF. The CDR3 coding sequence is TGTGCCTGGAGTGTAACTAGCGGGGGTGACAATGAGCAGTTCTTC.

The chain is built from TRBV5-8 and TRBJ1-1, with 7 bases lining up with TRBD1. The V segment lost 4 bases and the J segment 4 bases; nucleotides outside the gene matches: 4. The CDR3 extends over 13 amino acids. Germline V CDR1 and CDR2: SGHTS, YDEGEE. DNA of the CDR3: TGTGCCAGCAGCAGACAGGGAAGCACTGAAGCTTTCTTT. Residues: CASSRQGSTEAFF.

This clone has only one observation. The chain combines TRBV19 with TRBJ1-5, with TRBD1 identical over 10 bases. The germline V gene encodes CDR1 LNHDA and CDR2 SQIVND (reference sequence). V shed 8 bases and J 5 bases; nucleotides not matched to a gene: 6. The length of the CDR3 is 14 residues. CDR3 sequence (DNA): TGTGCCAGTGCCGGGACAGGGGATGATCAGCCCCAGCATTTT. Residues: CASAGTGDDQPQHF.

The chain uses TRBV27 and TRBJ1-1; TRBD1 matches 7 bases. From germline, CDR1 is MNHEY and CDR2 SMNVEV (reference sequence). The CDR3 runs 14 residues. The V and J ends lost 5 bases and 7 bases, in that order; junction bases with no gene match: 10. CDR3 DNA: TGTGCCAGCAGTCCAGACAGGGTCCGACATGAAGCTTTCTTT. Amino acid sequence: CASSPDRVRHEAFF.

This clone was counted only a few times. The same CDR3 is also encoded by other DNA sequences in this sample. V and J are TRBV27 and TRBJ1-1; D is undetermined. The V gene lost 2 bases and the J gene lost 1 base, with 5 bases spanning the gap. The CDR3 spans 13 residues. Germline CDR1 is MNHEY and CDR2 is SMNVEV (reference sequence). The CDR3 bases are TGTGCCAGCAGTTTAGGCAAGAACACTGAAGCTTTCTTT. Protein: CASSLGKNTEAFF.

The V call is TRBV15, the J call TRBJ2-7; unclear D gene. The germline V gene has CDR1 LNHNV and CDR2 YYDKDF (reference sequence). The ends were cut back, 3 bases at V and 3 bases at J, with 9 bases in the middle. CDR3 size: 13 residues. The CDR3 DNA reads TGTGCCACCAGCAGCGAACAGAGCTACGAGCAGTACTTC. Translating it yields CATSSEQSYEQYF. Full variable domain (rest looked up from reference TRBV15 and TRBJ2-7): DAMVIQNPRYQVTQFGKPVTLSCSQTLNHNVMYWYQQKSSQAPKLLFHYYDKDFNNEADTPDNFQSRRPNTSFCFLDIRSPGLGDTAMYLCATSSEQSYEQYFGPGTRLTVT.

V gene TRBV7-8 combines with J gene TRBJ1-3; weak D call: TRBD1 (5 bases). This CDR3 has 19 residues. Trimming removed 4 bases from V and 0 bases from J, with 22 bases in between. Germline V lookup: CDR1 SGHVS, CDR2 FQNEAQ. The CDR3 sequence: CASSSHRPGPFLSGNTIYF. CDR3 in DNA: TGTGCCAGCAGCTCACACCGACCGGGGCCATTCCTCTCTGGAAACACCATATATTTT.

The V gene is TRBV25-1, the J gene TRBJ2-3; TRBD1 is a possible D gene (7 bases). Germline V lookup: CDR1 MGHDK, CDR2 SYGVNS. The CDR3 has 15 amino acids. V was cut by 4 bases and J by 0 bases, with 11 bases left in between. CDR3: CASSVRGRSTDTQYF. The CDR3 DNA reads TGTGCCAGCAGTGTCAGGGGGAGGAGCACAGATACGCAGTATTTT.

V and J are TRBV29-1 and TRBJ1-4, with 7 bases matching TRBD1. V gave up 2 bases and J gave up 0 bases; unmatched junction bases: 9. This CDR3 comprises 17 residues. CDR1 and CDR2 (germline): SQVTM, ANQGSEA. In DNA, the CDR3 is TGCAGCGTTGAAATTAAAGGGGGCAAGTCAACTAATGAAAAACTGTTTTTT. Translated: CSVEIKGGKSTNEKLFF.

This chain joins TRBV7-9 and TRBJ2-5; D unresolved. CDR3 length equals 14 residues. Trimming removed 3 bases from V and 2 bases from J, with 10 bases in between. CDR1 is SEHNR, CDR2 FQNEAQ, per germline (reference sequence). The DNA of the CDR3 is TGTGCCAGCAGCTTCATGGCGAGGCAAGAGACCCAGTACTTC. This translates into CASSFMARQETQYF.

The V and J genes are TRBV27 and TRBJ2-1; weak D call: TRBD1 (5 bases). V was cut by 4 bases and J by 5 bases, with 18 bases left in between. CDR3 length: 16 residues. The germline V gene encodes CDR1 MNHEY and CDR2 SMNVEV (reference sequence). The CDR3 loop is CASSSLANTGDNEQFF. Here the CDR3 DNA reads TGTGCCAGCAGTTCCCTTGCGAATACAGGTGACAATGAGCAGTTCTTC.

The chain employs TRBV19 and TRBJ2-3; D remains ambiguous. The germline V gene has CDR1 LNHDA and CDR2 SQIVND (reference sequence). Trimming cost V 5 bases and J 4 bases, with 13 bases left between them. The CDR3 length is 14 residues. The CDR3 nucleotides are TGTGCCAGTAGTCCCACGTCGGGCGCAGATACGCAGTATTTT. Protein: CASSPTSGADTQYF. The variable domain in full, completed from reference TRBV19 and TRBJ2-3, reads DGGITQSPKYLFRKEGQNVTLSCEQNLNHDAMYWYRQDPGQGLRLIYYSQIVNDFQKGDIAEGYSVSREKKESFPLTVTSAQKNPTAFYLCASSPTSGADTQYFGPGTRLTVL.

The rearrangement joins TRBV3-1 (or the pseudogene TRBV3-2) to TRBJ2-7; TRBD1 aligns across 9 bases. Germline assignment: CDR1 LGHDT and CDR2 YNNKEL (reference sequence). CDR3 size: 18 residues. The junction had 11 bases not matched to a gene; V was cut back by 1 base and J by 1 base. CDR3 region: CASSQGQGGFLKSYEQYF. In nucleotides, the CDR3 is TGTGCCAGCAGCCAAGGACAGGGGGGCTTCTTGAAATCCTACGAGCAGTACTTC.